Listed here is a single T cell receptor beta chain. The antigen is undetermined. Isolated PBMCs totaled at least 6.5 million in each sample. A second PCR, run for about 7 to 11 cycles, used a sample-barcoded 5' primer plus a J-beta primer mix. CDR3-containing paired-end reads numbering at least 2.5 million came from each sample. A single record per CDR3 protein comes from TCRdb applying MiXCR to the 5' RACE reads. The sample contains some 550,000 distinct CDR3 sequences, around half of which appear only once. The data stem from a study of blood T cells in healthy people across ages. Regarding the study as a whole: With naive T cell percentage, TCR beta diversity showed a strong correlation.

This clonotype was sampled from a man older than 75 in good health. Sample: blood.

The CDR3 nucleotides are TGTGCCATCAGTGAGTCCGAAGCGGTATACAATGAGCAGTTCTTC. Its translation is CAISESEAVYNEQFF. The V and J genes are TRBV10-3 and TRBJ2-1, with D maybe TRBD2 (5 bases). The CDR3 has 15 amino acids. V was trimmed by 0 bases and J by 4 bases, leaving 10 bases between them. Per the germline V gene, CDR1 is ENHRY and CDR2 is SYGVKD.